The 21 T cell receptor beta chains below come from one sample, sequenced in a study of human T cells and chemical hapten exposure. TCRdb reprocessed the RACE reads via MiXCR and lists one record per CDR3 protein. This sample has 100,000 or so distinct CDR3 sequences; nearly 35% occur once, and the top ten carry roughly 2.7%. The sample's time point: patch test 3, about 24 weeks after DPC sensitization. The treatment is: therapeutic diphenylcyclopropenone sensitization with weekly scalp DPC. Specimen: whole blood, collected in connection with sensitization to the hapten diphenylcyclopropenone (DPC). These receptors were taken from a man aged 40-55 years with alopecia areata. Some clones in this sample may be carry-over from other donors' samples.

This sequence joins TRBV19 and TRBJ2-5; possible D gene TRBD1, 6 bases. The CDR3 contains 13 residues. Germline CDR1 LNHDA, CDR2 SQIVND (reference sequence). The V and J ends lost 4 bases and 7 bases respectively, with 13 bases between them. CDR3 sequence reads: CASSTTGTATQYF. In DNA form, the CDR3 reads TGTGCCAGTAGTACTACAGGGACGGCGACCCAGTACTTC.

The rearrangement joins TRBV5-6 to TRBJ2-3, with 9 bases aligning to TRBD2. Per germline, CDR1 SGHDT and CDR2 YYEEEE. This CDR3 contains 14 residues. Unmatched junction bases numbered 5, after V lost 2 bases and J lost 7 bases. DNA for the CDR3: TGTGCCAGCAGCTTAATTAGCGGGAGTTATACGCAGTATTTT. It yields the protein CASSLISGSYTQYF.

The sample holds many counts of this clonotype. This chain uses TRBV5-5 with TRBJ2-1; 12 nucleotides line up with TRBD2. This CDR3 spans 14 amino acids. Germline CDR1 reads SGHKS; CDR2 reads YYEKEE (reference sequence). V gave up 4 bases and J gave up 7 bases; unmatched junction bases: 3. The CDR3 region is CASSPGLAGNEQFF. DNA of the CDR3: TGTGCCAGCAGCCCTGGACTAGCGGGGAATGAGCAGTTCTTC.

The chain carries TRBV9 and TRBJ2-2; D is undetermined. Trimming removed 1 base at V and 0 bases at J, with 4 bases between. Germline V gene data show CDR1 as SGDLS and CDR2 as YYNGEE. This CDR3 is 14 amino acids long. This CDR3 reads CASSVNPNTGELFF. CDR3 DNA: TGTGCCAGCAGCGTAAACCCGAACACCGGGGAGCTGTTTTTT.

This clonotype occurred a few times. The chain links TRBV6-2 or TRBV6-3 to TRBJ2-1, with a tentative D call TRBD2 (6 bases). Per the germline V gene, CDR1 is MNHEY and CDR2 is SVGEGT. The CDR3 consists of 12 residues. Trimming stripped 2 bases from V and 15 bases from J, with 14 bases between. The CDR3 here is CASSYGGYPRFF. The CDR3 DNA sequence: TGTGCCAGCAGTTACGGAGGGTACCCGAGGTTCTTC.

The chain is built from TRBV6-2 or TRBV6-3 and TRBJ2-6; a possible D gene is TRBD1 (5 bases). The V gene's germline CDR1 is MNHEY and CDR2 SVGEGT. CDR3 size: 15 residues. The V gene lost 6 bases and the J gene lost 3 bases, with 12 bases spanning the gap. The CDR3: CASSSEGDGANVLTF. As DNA, the CDR3 is TGTGCCAGCAGCTCGGAAGGGGATGGGGCCAACGTCCTGACTTTC.

The chain employs TRBV29-1 and TRBJ2-5; D ambiguous. The CDR3 is 12 residues long. CDR1 is SQVTM and CDR2 is ANQGSEA in the germline V gene. Between the trimmed V and J ends, which lost 0 bases and 5 bases, there was a span of 7 bases. CDR3 amino acids: CSVEEGIETQYF. CDR3 DNA sequence: TGCAGCGTTGAAGAAGGGATTGAGACCCAGTACTTC.

The rearrangement uses TRBV12-3 or TRBV12-4 and TRBJ2-7, with a tentative D call TRBD1 (5 bases). Deletions cut 1 base from V and 2 bases from J, with 9 bases between. The CDR3 extends over 14 amino acids. The CDR3 nucleotides read TGTGCCAGCAGTTTAGGGACACAAACCTACGAGCAGTACTTC. Translated: CASSLGTQTYEQYF.

This clonotype has only a few counts. The V and J genes are TRBV29-1 and TRBJ2-2; D remains ambiguous. The CDR3 runs 13 residues. CDR1 and CDR2 (germline): SQVTM, ANQGSEA. Trimming pared 7 bases from V and 1 base from J, leaving 10 bases between. The CDR3 region is CSARLGNTGELFF. The CDR3 coding sequence is TGCAGCGCCAGACTTGGGAACACCGGGGAGCTGTTTTTT.

Comments on this clonotype: Its ends do not fully match the called genes, so a read error is possible. V gene TRBV20-1 combines with J gene TRBJ2-4; 9 bases fit TRBD1. CDR1 DFQATT and CDR2 SNEGSKA come from the germline V gene (reference sequence). This CDR3 region has 15 residues. The CDR3 DNA reads as TGCAGTGCCCTCCGGACAGGGGTAACCAAAAACATTCAGCACTTC. Translation: CSALRTGVTKNIQHF.

This clonotype has a handful of counts. The J gene is TRBJ2-7, the V gene TRBV28; D may be TRBD1 (6 bases). The ends were cut back, 8 bases at V and 3 bases at J, with 11 bases in the middle. The CDR3 sequence is 12 residues long. Germline V gives CDR1 MDHEN, CDR2 SYDVKM. CDR3 protein: CASRTADYEQYF. CDR3 nucleotide sequence: TGTGCCAGCCGGACAGCAGACTACGAGCAGTACTTC.

The chain is built from TRBV20-1 and TRBJ2-5, with 11 bases that match TRBD2. The trim removed 3 bases at V and 5 bases at J, leaving 5 bases unmatched. The length of the CDR3 is 14 residues. The germline gives CDR1 DFQATT, CDR2 SNEGSKA (reference sequence). CDR3 bases: TGCAGTGCTAGGTCGGCTAGCGGGAGGGAGACCCAGTACTTC. This gives the protein CSARSASGRETQYF.

This chain joins TRBV6-5 and TRBJ1-1; D unclear. This CDR3 has 12 residues. V shed 5 bases and J shed 11 bases, with 15 bases lying between them. Germline V gives CDR1 MNHEY, CDR2 SVGAGI. The CDR3 reads CASSTSGRTAFF. CDR3 in DNA: TGTGCCAGCAGTACTTCCGGGAGGACGGCTTTCTTT.

This clonotype was seen more than once but under ten times. The chain links TRBV24-1 to TRBJ2-2; the D gene is possibly TRBD1 (5 bases). The CDR3 covers 17 residues. Germline V CDR1 and CDR2: KGHDR, SFDVKD. The ends were cut back, 1 base at V and 0 bases at J, with 11 bases in the middle. DNA of the CDR3: TGTGCCACCAGTGATTTTAAGGGGCGGACGAACACCGGGGAGCTGTTTTTT. Translated, it gives CATSDFKGRTNTGELFF.

CDR3 protein: CASSQGRGTNTEAFF. The CDR3 coding sequence is TGCGCCAGCAGCCAAGGCAGGGGTACGAACACTGAAGCTTTCTTT. The chain links TRBV4-3 to TRBJ1-1; perhaps TRBD1 as D (6 bases). Germline lookup yields CDR1 LGHNA and CDR2 YSLEER. The V gene lost 1 base and the J gene lost 1 base, with 10 bases spanning the gap. The CDR3 consists of 15 residues.

This clonotype was counted between two and nine times. The CDR3 loop reads CASSLDRAGYEQYF. CDR3 nucleotide sequence: TGCGCCAGCAGCCTGGACAGGGCCGGATACGAGCAGTACTTC. The rearrangement links TRBV5-1 to TRBJ2-7, with 8 bases lining up with TRBD1. Trimming removed 4 bases from V and 4 bases from J; junction bases left unmatched: 7. The V gene's germline CDR1 is SGHRS and CDR2 YFSETQ. This CDR3 is built from 14 residues.

The J gene is TRBJ2-2, the V gene TRBV6-5, with 7 bases identical to TRBD2. The trim removed 2 bases at V and 3 bases at J, leaving 3 bases unmatched. The CDR3 spans 15 residues. Germline-derived CDR1 and CDR2 are MNHEY and SVGAGI. In DNA form, the CDR3 reads TGTGCCAGCAGTTACGCGGGGGATTACACCGGGGAGCTGTTTTTT. Translated: CASSYAGDYTGELFF.

This clonotype has a single count. The junction departs from germline at one end; a sequencing error may be responsible. V usage is TRBV28 and J usage is TRBJ2-3; 7 bases are shared with TRBD1. Germline V gene data show CDR1 as MDHEN and CDR2 as SYDVKM. The CDR3 runs to 16 residues. The CDR3: CAGSPSGTADTDTQYF. As DNA, the CDR3 is TGTGCCGGCAGTCCCTCCGGGACAGCCGACACAGATACGCAGTATTTT. Full variable domain (outside the CDR3, taken from reference TRBV28 and TRBJ2-3): DVKVTQSSRYLVKRTGEKVFLECVQDMDHENMFWYRQDPGLGLRLIYFSYDVKMKEKGDIPEGYSVSREKKERFSLILESASTNQTSMYLCAGSPSGTADTDTQYFGPGTRLTVL.

The chain couples TRBV7-2 to TRBJ2-2, with TRBD2 as a possible D gene (5 bases). Trimming took off 5 bases at V and 3 bases at J, with 13 bases between the two ends. Germline V gives CDR1 SGHTA, CDR2 FQGNSA. This CDR3 spans 15 amino acids. CDR3 in amino acids: CASSPTSGDTGELFF. The CDR3 nucleotides read TGTGCCAGCAGCCCCACTAGTGGGGACACCGGGGAGCTGTTTTTT.

V and J are TRBV5-5 and TRBJ2-5, with 7 bases aligning to TRBD2. Looked up from germline, CDR1 is SGHKS and CDR2 is YYEKEE (reference sequence). The ends lost 0 bases at V and 1 base at J; junction bases unmatched: 3. The CDR3 extends over 15 amino acids. The CDR3 loop reads CASSLGAGPQETQYF. The CDR3 nucleotides read TGTGCCAGCAGCTTGGGAGCGGGGCCCCAAGAGACCCAGTACTTC.

This clonotype was counted between two and nine times. CDR3 coding DNA: TGCAGCGTTCAGGCGGGACAGGAGAACACTGAAGCTTTCTTT. Translating gives CSVQAGQENTEAFF. This sequence joins TRBV29-1 and TRBJ1-1, with 8 bases fitting TRBD1. The trim removed 5 bases at V and 1 base at J, leaving 6 bases unmatched. Germline loops: CDR1 SQVTM, CDR2 ANQGSEA. The CDR3 loop spans 14 amino acids.